The next 10 T cell receptor beta chains were all read from a single sample in a study of regulatory T cells in long-lasting Graves disease. Arm-PCR of CDR3 regions and iRepertoire HTBI primers were the basis on which TCR beta libraries were built. One entry per CDR3 protein, called by TCRdb with MiXCR from the multiplex PCR reads. This table holds roughly 500,000 distinct CDR3 sequences, roughly 14% found once. Time point in this sample: newly diagnosed GD, antithyroid drugs for less than 3 months. The TCR library was made from RNA that had been extracted from PBMCs in TRIzol. This sample was shared with a second study, whose subject was T cells in Graves' hyperthyroidism and ophthalmopathy.

The specimen was peripheral blood mononuclear cells (PBMCs), collected at new diagnosis, from a patient treated with antithyroid drugs. All receptors come from a young man with Graves disease.

This clonotype was seen only a few times. V usage is TRBV29-1 and J usage is TRBJ2-7, with 10 positions matching TRBD2. The length of the CDR3 is 15 residues. Germline CDR1 and CDR2: SQVTM and ANQGSEA. V lost 8 bases to trimming and J lost 1 base; unmatched junction nucleotides: 11. The CDR3 coding sequence is TGCAGCATCCTGACCTCGACTAGCGGGTCCTACGAGCAGTACTTC. Its protein product is CSILTSTSGSYEQYF.

This chain connects TRBV20-1 to TRBJ2-3; D may correspond to TRBD1 or TRBD2 (5 bases each). The ends were cut back, 2 bases at V and 2 bases at J, with 14 bases in the middle. The CDR3 length is 15 residues. Looked up from germline, CDR1 is DFQATT and CDR2 is SNEGSKA (reference sequence). Here the CDR3 reads CSARLSSGPTDTQYF. CDR3 DNA: TGCAGTGCTAGACTTTCTTCGGGACCCACAGATACGCAGTATTTT.

In this sample, this clonotype turned up a few times. The chain recombines TRBV6-2 or TRBV6-3 with TRBJ2-3, with no clear D. The CDR3 runs to 13 residues. Germline V lookup: CDR1 MNHEY, CDR2 SVGEGT. Trimming took 5 bases from V and 4 from J, leaving 10 bases between them. CDR3 nucleotide sequence: TGTGCCAGCAGTGAAGTCTCCTCAGATACGCAGTATTTT. It codes for CASSEVSSDTQYF.

This clonotype has a handful of counts. The chain carries TRBV6-2 or TRBV6-3 and TRBJ2-7, with 11 bases identical to TRBD2. V lost 5 bases to trimming and J lost 6 bases; unmatched junction nucleotides: 6. CDR3 length: 14 residues. From germline, CDR1 is MNHEY and CDR2 SVGEGT. The CDR3 loop is CASSQLAGVSEQYF. The CDR3 DNA sequence: TGTGCCAGCAGTCAACTAGCGGGAGTCTCCGAGCAGTACTTC.

This clonotype was observed at least ten times. The chain uses TRBV7-9 and TRBJ2-1, with 9 bases aligning to TRBD2. This CDR3 is built from 14 residues. Per germline, CDR1 SEHNR and CDR2 FQNEAQ (reference sequence). V dropped 6 bases and J dropped 9; count of bases not matched to a gene: 9. The CDR3 coding sequence is TGTGCCAGCAGTCTAGCGGGGTCGTCGAGTGAGCAGTTCTTC. It yields the protein CASSLAGSSSEQFF.

This clonotype was counted only a few times. A much more abundant neighbour one base away suggests this may be a read error. This chain joins TRBV27 and TRBJ1-5, with D hard to call. In germline, CDR1 is MNHEY, CDR2 SMNVEV (reference sequence). The CDR3 is 13 residues long. V was clipped by 3 bases and J by 2 bases, with 5 bases between them. The CDR3 loop is CASSLMGNQPQHF. The CDR3 DNA reads as TGTGCCAGCAGTTTGATGGGCAATCAGCCCCAGCATTTT.

This clonotype was observed at least ten times. This chain links TRBV20-1 with TRBJ2-5; a possible D gene is TRBD2 (5 bases). The CDR3 totals 15 residues. V gave up 0 bases and J gave up 2 bases, with 13 bases separating them. The germline V gene has CDR1 DFQATT and CDR2 SNEGSKA (reference sequence). The CDR3 protein is CSARDPLAPQETQYF. The CDR3 DNA is TGCAGTGCTAGAGATCCCCTAGCACCACAAGAGACCCAGTACTTC.

The table lists this clonotype with a few counts. The chain combines TRBV7-9 with TRBJ2-2, with 9 positions matching TRBD2. Germline values: CDR1 SEHNR, CDR2 FQNEAQ (reference sequence). This CDR3 has 15 amino acids. J lost 9 bases, V lost 3 bases, and 8 bases had no gene match. CDR3 coding DNA: TGTGCCAGCAGCTTTAGCGGGAGTGGTCGGTGGGAGCTGTTTTTT. Translating gives CASSFSGSGRWELFF.

Note on this clonotype: Since a much larger clone is just one base distant, this may be a read error. The J gene is TRBJ2-2, the V gene TRBV6-2 or TRBV6-3; TRBD2 agrees at 7 bases. The CDR3 consists of 16 residues. The germline CDR1 and CDR2 sequences are MNHEY and SVGEGT. V was pared by 7 bases and J by 3 bases, with 11 bases of the junction left unmatched. The CDR3, as DNA: TGTGCCAGCACCTCTGTAGTGGGGGGGTACACCGGGGAGCTGTTTTTT. Translation: CASTSVVGGYTGELFF.

This clonotype turned up a few times. This rearrangement joins TRBV3-1 to TRBJ2-7; D gene unclear. This CDR3 has 14 residues. CDR1 is LGHDT and CDR2 is YNNKEL in the germline V gene (reference sequence). Between the trimmed V and J ends, which lost 2 bases and 1 base, there was a span of 9 bases. The CDR3 DNA is TGTGCCAGCAGCCAATTGCTGGGGTCCTACGAGCAGTACTTC. Protein: CASSQLLGSYEQYF.